This T cell receptor delta chain was identified in a study of gamma-delta T cells after stem cell transplantation (dated by TCRdb to the mid-2010s). The library was obtained by RT-PCR. Sequencing was carried out with an Illumina MiSeq. Via CATT, TCRdb reprocessed the public reads, and rows with identical DNA were then joined. The sample includes thousands of delta-chain clones, with 21% observed a single time. The ten largest make up 20% to 30% of the sample. The germline V gene encodes CDR1 GEAIGNYY and CDR2 EKD. The CDR3 starts with the cysteine, ends with the phenylalanine, and has 18 residues. The kept DNA is CDR3 alone, 54 bases in frame from the first base. The junction carries 13 bases between V and J, which are trimmed by 0 bases and 2 bases respectively. Remarks on this clone: Its specific antigen is unknown. Base qualities are missing; no much larger clone stands one base away.

The sequence came from a human donor. It is not recorded whose cells these are; they may come from a transplant donor. Sequenced sample: gamma-delta T cells. The sequence links TRDV2 to TRDJ3; no confident D gene assignment can be made. The sequenced DNA is TGTGCCTGTGACACCGTACTAGGAAGCCCCTGGGACACCCGACAGATGTTTTTC. This yields the protein CACDTVLGSPWDTRQMFF.